Below, 3 T cell receptor beta chains from the same sample are listed, as sequenced in a study of identical twins. TCRdb re-derived calls from the 5' RACE reads in MiXCR, one entry per CDR3 protein. Altogether about 450,000 distinct CDR3 sequences are present, about 18% being singletons, with the ten largest covering more than 10%. The sequenced material came from naive T cells sorted from blood. Receptors originate from a man aged 50-59 years in good health.

This clonotype was observed a few times. The CDR3 protein is CASSLVDRGYEQYF. CDR3 nucleotide sequence: TGTGCCAGCAGTTTGGTGGACAGGGGATACGAGCAGTACTTC. This rearrangement joins TRBV12-3 or TRBV12-4 to TRBJ2-7; 9 bases are a match to TRBD1. J gave up 4 bases and V 3 bases, and 4 bases lay outside the gene matches. The CDR3 spans 14 residues.

This clonotype was recorded at least ten times. This chain connects TRBV14 to TRBJ1-2; D is undetermined. The CDR3 is made up of 14 amino acids. The V gene's germline CDR1 is SGHDN and CDR2 FVKESK. Trimming took 0 bases from V and 4 from J, leaving 9 bases between them. CDR3 loop: CASSQDPRSYGYTF. CDR3 sequence (DNA): TGTGCCAGCAGCCAAGATCCCAGGAGCTATGGCTACACCTTC.

The J gene is TRBJ2-7, the V gene TRBV2; tentatively, D is TRBD1 (5 bases). The length of the CDR3 is 14 residues. V was trimmed by 7 bases and J by 2 bases, leaving 15 bases between them. Germline V lookup: CDR1 SNHLY, CDR2 FYNNEI. In nucleotides, the CDR3 is TGTGCCAGCATGGTCCAGGGAATTCCCTACGAGCAGTACTTC. It encodes CASMVQGIPYEQYF.